The clone carrying this T cell receptor beta chain was counted at least ten times. TRAV- and TRBV-specific primers, spanning alpha and beta chains, primed first-strand cDNA. An approximately 19-cycle PCR with a constant-region primer and V-primer adapter amplified TCRs. TCRdb reprocessed the reads with MiXCR, giving one entry per CDR3 protein. The sample carries tens of thousands of distinct CDR3 sequences, around a quarter recorded once. There are 14 residues in the CDR3. Trimming removed 2 bases at V and 2 bases at J, with 10 bases between. CDR1 is SGHRS, CDR2 YFSETQ, per germline. The entry originates in a study of low-dose radiotherapy and immunotherapy resistance in tumors. Sample time point: before trial treatment.

This sequence joins TRBV5-1 and TRBJ1-1; D gene ambiguous. The TCR sequence derives from a male donor with rectosigmoid adenocarcinoma. The source was PBMCs, collected before treatment. The CDR3 here is CASSFRGGNTEAFF. The CDR3 DNA sequence: TGCGCCAGCAGCTTTCGGGGTGGAAACACTGAAGCTTTCTTT.